These 32 T cell receptor beta chains share one sample of origin, sequenced in a study of blood T cell repertoires in COVID-19. The assay was immunoSEQ multiplex PCR, and TCRdb's table has in-frame clones only and misses some. Of fewer than 500,000 clones in the sample, more than 65% were seen once. The sample taken for sequencing was peripheral blood. Receptors originate from a human donor with acute or convalescent COVID-19. The donor label of this sample is uncertain.

This chain links TRBV5-1 with TRBJ2-7; D possibly corresponds to TRBD1 (5 bases). CDR1 SGHRS and CDR2 YFSETQ come from the germline V gene. This CDR3 has 15 amino acids. V lost 2 bases and J 0 bases, leaving 12 bases between the germline ends. The DNA for the CDR3 is TGCGCCAGCAGCTTTACAGGAAGCCTCTCCTACGAGCAGTACTTC. The encoded protein is CASSFTGSLSYEQYF.

This clone was seen only once. V usage is TRBV14 and J usage is TRBJ2-7; D might be TRBD1 (6 bases). The length of the CDR3 is 14 residues. Germline V lookup: CDR1 SGHDN, CDR2 FVKESK. Trimming pared 4 bases from V and 2 bases from J, leaving 12 bases between. This CDR3 is CASSPPGVAYEQYF. CDR3 sequence (DNA): TGTGCCAGCAGCCCCCCAGGGGTGGCCTACGAGCAGTACTTC.

The chain uses TRBV27 and TRBJ1-3, with D uncertain. CDR1 is MNHEY, CDR2 SMNVEV, per germline (reference sequence). V was cut by 6 bases and J by 1 base, with 7 bases left in between. The CDR3 length is 13 residues. CDR3 sequence: CASRPGSGNTIYF. The CDR3 DNA follows: TGTGCCAGCAGGCCCGGTTCTGGAAACACCATATATTTT.

The sample holds one count of this clone. The V gene is TRBV5-1, the J gene TRBJ2-5; D is uncertain. CDR1 is SGHRS, CDR2 YFSETQ, per germline. This CDR3 region has 11 residues. Deletions cut 4 bases from V and 3 bases from J, with 4 bases between. The CDR3 region has the DNA TGCGCCAGCAGCCCGGAAGAGACCCAGTACTTC. It translates to CASSPEETQYF. Combining the CDR3 with reference TRBV5-1 and TRBJ2-5 gives the whole variable domain KAGVTQTPRYLIKTRGQQVTLSCSPISGHRSVSWYQQTPGQGLQFLFEYFSETQRNKGNFPGRFSGRQFSNSRSEMNVSTLELGDSALYLCASSPEETQYFGPGTRLLVL.

As for this clone: This CDR3 is also generated by other DNA sequences in the sample. J is TRBJ1-1 and V is TRBV6-5; D uncertain. Trimming left V 6 bases short and J 0 bases short, with 5 bases between. The CDR3 contains 12 residues. CDR1 is MNHEY, CDR2 SVGAGI, per germline. The CDR3 nucleotides are TGTGCCAGCAGATCGGTGAACACTGAAGCTTTCTTT. Residues: CASRSVNTEAFF.

The chain uses TRBV14 and TRBJ1-2; 8 bases fit TRBD1. Germline V CDR1 and CDR2: SGHDN, FVKESK. CDR3 length equals 15 residues. V was clipped by 1 base and J by 7 bases; unmatched bases: 8. As DNA, the CDR3 is TGTGCCAGCAGCCAAGCCAGGGGGCGCGTCGGTGGCTACACCTTC. This translates into CASSQARGRVGGYTF.

This clone was detected once. The chain has TRBV6-5 and TRBJ1-4; no firm D call. The germline V and J ends were trimmed by 2 bases and 5 bases, with 6 bases remaining between them. The CDR3 extends over 13 amino acids. CDR1 MNHEY and CDR2 SVGAGI come from the germline V gene. CDR3 sequence: CASSYGRNEKLFF. In DNA form, the CDR3 reads TGTGCCAGCAGTTACGGCAGGAATGAAAAACTGTTTTTT.

This chain links TRBV12-5 with TRBJ1-6; no reliable D call. Per the germline V gene, CDR1 is LGHNT and CDR2 is FRNRAP. This CDR3 has 13 residues. The CDR3 reads CAALSKNNSPLHF. CDR3 DNA sequence: TGTGCCGCGCTAAGTAAAAATAATTCACCCCTCCACTTT.

DNA for the CDR3: TGTGCCAGTACCGGGACTAGCGGGATCGGAGAGCAGTACTTC. Protein product: CASTGTSGIGEQYF. The V and J genes are TRBV2 and TRBJ2-7; the match to TRBD2 covers 13 bases. The CDR3 length is 14 residues. The V and J ends lost 9 bases and 7 bases, in that order; junction bases with no gene match: 9. Germline CDR1 is SNHLY and CDR2 is FYNNEI.

J is TRBJ1-1 and V is TRBV19; 8 positions match TRBD1. The CDR3 totals 18 residues. The V and J ends lost 9 bases and 0 bases, in that order; junction bases with no gene match: 18. Germline lookup yields CDR1 LNHDA and CDR2 SQIVND (reference sequence). CDR3 bases: TGTGCCAGCCAGACCGCCAGGGGGCGGATTGACTTGAACACTGAAGCTTTCTTT. Protein product: CASQTARGRIDLNTEAFF.

This clone is a singleton in its sample. The chain links TRBV6-5 to TRBJ2-7; TRBD1 matches 7 bases. Trimming removed 5 bases from V and 2 bases from J; junction bases left unmatched: 6. The CDR3 has 14 residues. Per germline, CDR1 MNHEY and CDR2 SVGAGI. This CDR3 is CASSTRQGAYEQYF. The CDR3 DNA sequence: TGTGCCAGCAGTACCAGACAGGGAGCCTACGAGCAGTACTTC.

This chain connects TRBV6-5 to TRBJ2-1; tentatively, D is TRBD2 (5 bases). Trimming cost V 6 bases and J 5 bases, with 14 bases left between them. The germline V gene encodes CDR1 MNHEY and CDR2 SVGAGI. This CDR3 contains 14 residues. CDR3 nucleotides: TGTGCCAGCAGGCCCGGACGGGAACACAATGAGCAGTTCTTC. Residues: CASRPGREHNEQFF.

V and J are TRBV20-1 and TRBJ1-1; no definite D call. The CDR3 spans 10 residues. The germline V gene has CDR1 DFQATT and CDR2 SNEGSKA (reference sequence). Trimming took off 5 bases at V and 3 bases at J, with 4 bases between the two ends. This CDR3 is CSALHTEAFF. In nucleotides, the CDR3 is TGCAGTGCTCTTCACACTGAAGCTTTCTTT.

This clone was observed a single time. V gene TRBV5-6 combines with J gene TRBJ1-4; the match to TRBD1 covers 9 bases. The V and J ends lost 3 bases and 7 bases, in that order; junction bases with no gene match: 10. Per germline, CDR1 SGHDT and CDR2 YYEEEE. CDR3 length equals 16 residues. As DNA, the CDR3 is TGTGCCAGCAGCTCCCCGGGACAGGGTGGAGGTGAAAAACTGTTTTTT. The encoded protein is CASSSPGQGGGEKLFF.

The chain joins TRBV27 to TRBJ1-2; the D gene is possibly TRBD1 (6 bases). V dropped 5 bases and J dropped 3 bases, with 13 bases sitting between them. The CDR3 covers 14 residues. Germline-derived CDR1 and CDR2 are MNHEY and SMNVEV (reference sequence). CDR3 protein: CASSPRRGHYGYTF. In DNA, the CDR3 is TGTGCCAGCAGTCCAAGGCGGGGGCACTATGGCTACACCTTC.

The V call is TRBV6-1, the J call TRBJ2-3, with D hard to call. V lost 2 bases, J lost 2 bases, and 11 bases lay in between. The CDR3 loop spans 15 amino acids. Germline V lookup: CDR1 MNHNS, CDR2 SASEGT. The CDR3 bases are TGTGCCAGCAGTGAATTCTACTACTACACAGATACGCAGTATTTT. This sequence encodes CASSEFYYYTDTQYF.

This clone came up a few times. V and J are TRBV13 and TRBJ2-7, with D possibly matching TRBD1 (5 bases). Trimming left V 8 bases short and J 1 base short, with 15 bases between. CDR1 is PRHDT, CDR2 FYEKMQ, per germline (reference sequence). This CDR3 spans 14 amino acids. In DNA, the CDR3 is TGTGCCAGCGCAACGGGTAGGGGTTCCTACGAGCAGTACTTC. It codes for CASATGRGSYEQYF.

The rearrangement joins TRBV28 to TRBJ1-1; 8 bases match TRBD1. Germline trimming cut 6 bases from V and 4 bases from J; bases unmatched to any gene: 10. This CDR3 spans 15 amino acids. The germline gives CDR1 MDHEN, CDR2 SYDVKM. The CDR3 nucleotides read TGTGCCAGCAGCCTAACCGGACAGGGAAGCACTGAAGCTTTCTTT. Amino acid sequence: CASSLTGQGSTEAFF.

This clone was recorded only once. The gene calls are TRBV29-1 and TRBJ2-3, with 11 bases lining up with TRBD2. CDR1 and CDR2 (germline): SQVTM, ANQGSEA. J gave up 7 bases and V 3 bases, and 6 bases lay outside the gene matches. This CDR3 is built from 14 residues. In nucleotides, the CDR3 is TGCAGCGTTGAGACTAGCGGGATCACTAATACGCAGTATTTT. Translation: CSVETSGITNTQYF.

This clone was recorded only once. The chain couples TRBV6-6 to TRBJ1-5; 8 nucleotides agree with TRBD1. There are 12 residues in the CDR3. Germline V gene data show CDR1 as MNHNY and CDR2 as SVGAGI (reference sequence). V lost 10 bases and J lost 5; bases outside the gene matches: 4. CDR3 DNA: TGTGCCACCAGGGGGCCAGATCAGCCCCAGCATTTT. Translation: CATRGPDQPQHF.

This sequence joins TRBV14 and TRBJ1-2, with D perhaps matching TRBD1 (6 bases). In germline, CDR1 is SGHDN, CDR2 FVKESK. Deletions cut 0 bases from V and 4 bases from J, with 12 bases between. The CDR3 spans 15 residues. The CDR3 DNA follows: TGTGCCAGCAGCCAAGACCGGGGGGCCTTCTATGGCTACACCTTC. Its protein is CASSQDRGAFYGYTF.

V is TRBV11-1 and J is TRBJ2-2; 8 nucleotides agree with TRBD2. The CDR3 spans 16 residues. Trimming removed 3 bases from V and 5 bases from J; junction bases left unmatched: 8. Germline V CDR1 and CDR2: SGHAT, FQDESV (reference sequence). CDR3 in DNA: TGTGCCAGCAGCTTCGGGGGGGCCATAGGAACCGGGGAGCTGTTTTTT. Residues: CASSFGGAIGTGELFF.

J is TRBJ1-2 and V is TRBV19; 7 bases line up with TRBD1. The germline gives CDR1 LNHDA, CDR2 SQIVND (reference sequence). The CDR3 spans 13 residues. After removal of 5 bases from V and 7 bases from J, the junction contained 7 bases not matched to a gene. The CDR3 protein is CASSFGTERGYTF. The CDR3 DNA reads TGTGCCAGTAGTTTCGGGACAGAACGTGGCTACACCTTC.

The rearrangement joins TRBV19 to TRBJ2-5; 10 bases match TRBD1. V was pared by 4 bases and J by 5 bases, with 13 bases of the junction left unmatched. The CDR3 runs 17 residues. Germline values: CDR1 LNHDA, CDR2 SQIVND (reference sequence). CDR3 sequence: CASSRSPATGGRETQYF. CDR3 sequence (DNA): TGTGCCAGTAGTAGATCCCCCGCGACAGGGGGCAGGGAGACCCAGTACTTC.

The sample holds a few counts of this clone. The rearrangement links TRBV11-2 to TRBJ1-4; maybe TRBD1 (6 bases). The length of the CDR3 is 16 residues. From germline, CDR1 is SGHAT and CDR2 FQNNGV. Trimming removed 5 bases from V and 5 bases from J, with 18 bases in between. The CDR3 region is CASSPTLQGSNEKLFF. The CDR3 coding sequence is TGTGCCAGCAGCCCAACCCTACAGGGATCAAATGAAAAACTGTTTTTT. The variable domain in full, completed from reference TRBV11-2 and TRBJ1-4, reads EAGVAQSPRYKIIEKRQSVAFWCNPISGHATLYWYQQILGQGPKLLIQFQNNGVVDDSQLPKDRFSAERLKGVDSTLKIQPAKLEDSAVYLCASSPTLQGSNEKLFFGSGTQLSVL.

The rearrangement links TRBV2 to TRBJ1-2; 8 bases agree with TRBD1. The V gene's germline CDR1 is SNHLY and CDR2 FYNNEI. V trimming: 5 bases; J trimming: 7 bases; junction bases outside the gene matches: 21. The CDR3 has 18 amino acids. The CDR3 here is CASSRRSDRANVQGGYTF. The CDR3 DNA follows: TGTGCCAGCAGTCGCCGATCGGACAGGGCCAATGTACAGGGTGGCTACACCTTC. The variable domain in full, completed from reference TRBV2 and TRBJ1-2, reads EPEVTQTPSHQVTQMGQEVILRCVPISNHLYFYWYRQILGQKVEFLVSFYNNEISEKSEIFDDQFSVERPDGSNFTLKIRSTKLEDSAMYFCASSRRSDRANVQGGYTFGSGTRLTVV.

The chain links TRBV18 to TRBJ2-1; D is perhaps TRBD2 (5 bases). There are 14 residues in the CDR3. Germline CDR1 KGHSH, CDR2 LQKENI. Trimming pared 0 bases from V and 6 bases from J, leaving 9 bases between. CDR3: CASSPPGVPNEQFF. For the CDR3, the DNA is TGTGCCAGCTCACCACCGGGAGTCCCCAATGAGCAGTTCTTC.

This clone was detected only once. This rearrangement joins TRBV6-5 to TRBJ2-1, with 11 bases lining up with TRBD2. The germline gives CDR1 MNHEY, CDR2 SVGAGI. The CDR3 consists of 15 residues. Losses at the gene ends were 3 bases for V and 10 bases for J; bases not matched to a gene: 8. CDR3 nucleotides: TGTGCCAGCAGTTATGGGACTAGCGGTTCATGGGAGCAGTTCTTC. Its translation is CASSYGTSGSWEQFF.

There are a few counts of this clone. The V call is TRBV15, the J call TRBJ1-1; D not resolved. Per germline, CDR1 LNHNV and CDR2 YYDKDF (reference sequence). The ends were cut back, 0 bases at V and 5 bases at J, with 13 bases in the middle. The CDR3 extends over 15 amino acids. CDR3 bases: TGTGCCACCAGCAGAGATCGAGGGCGGGGAACTGAAGCTTTCTTT. Protein sequence: CATSRDRGRGTEAFF.

This sequence joins TRBV11-2 and TRBJ2-4; 7 bases align to TRBD2. The CDR3 spans 17 residues. Per the germline V gene, CDR1 is SGHAT and CDR2 is FQNNGV. V shed 1 base and J 3 bases; nucleotides not matched to a gene: 9. The CDR3 reads CASSLGSSGKDKNIQYF. The CDR3 nucleotides are TGTGCCAGCAGCTTAGGAAGCAGCGGGAAGGACAAAAACATTCAGTACTTC.

The gene calls are TRBV28 and TRBJ2-1; 10 bases agree with TRBD2. The CDR3 has 19 residues. Germline trimming cut 2 bases from V and 7 bases from J; bases unmatched to any gene: 17. Per the germline V gene, CDR1 is MDHEN and CDR2 is SYDVKM. Written as DNA, the CDR3 is TGTGCCAGCAGTTTAATTCTTGGCCCCAGCGGGAGGGCCGGAAATGAGCAGTTCTTC. Its translation: CASSLILGPSGRAGNEQFF.

V is TRBV27 and J is TRBJ2-3; tentative D call: TRBD2 (6 bases). The V gene lost 0 bases and the J gene lost 2 bases, with 12 bases spanning the gap. The CDR3 length is 16 residues. CDR1 is MNHEY and CDR2 is SMNVEV in the germline V gene (reference sequence). In DNA, the CDR3 is TGTGCCAGCAGTTTATCGATAGGGAGGCCCACAGATACGCAGTATTTT. Its protein product is CASSLSIGRPTDTQYF.